This TCR beta chain is drawn from a study of memory CD4+ T cells and cytomegalovirus serostatus. Looking at the study overall: Of the healthy Belgian adults, 8 to 10 were CMV seropositive and around 22 seronegative. Broader study findings: About 40% of the 164 known CMV-associated TCRbeta sequences appeared in CD4+ memory.

Authors' processing steps: After removing out-of-frame reads, millions of distinct TCRbeta sequences remained. The assay was immunoSEQ multiplex PCR, and TCRdb's table has in-frame clones only and misses some. That table is the source of V, J and clone size, and D and trimming were worked out from the DNA. Of about 50,000 clones listed, under 85% are singletons. Single viable CD3+CD4+CD8-CD45RO+ cells were sorted as the memory CD4+ T cells. Donors' CMV status reflects serum IgG against pp150, pp28, p38, p52. Regarding this clone: Its target is not known.

This receptor was identified in an adult in good health and CMV-seronegative. Sequencing was done on a sample of memory CD4+ T cells from blood.

The CDR3 nucleotides read TGTGCCAGCAGTGTAAAGCAGGCCTATGGCTACACCTTC. This sequence encodes CASSVKQAYGYTF. J is TRBJ1-2 and V is TRBV2; no definite D call. CDR3 size: 13 residues. CDR1 and CDR2 (germline): SNHLY, FYNNEI. With 4 bases removed from V and 4 bases from J, the gap between germline ends came to 10 bases.